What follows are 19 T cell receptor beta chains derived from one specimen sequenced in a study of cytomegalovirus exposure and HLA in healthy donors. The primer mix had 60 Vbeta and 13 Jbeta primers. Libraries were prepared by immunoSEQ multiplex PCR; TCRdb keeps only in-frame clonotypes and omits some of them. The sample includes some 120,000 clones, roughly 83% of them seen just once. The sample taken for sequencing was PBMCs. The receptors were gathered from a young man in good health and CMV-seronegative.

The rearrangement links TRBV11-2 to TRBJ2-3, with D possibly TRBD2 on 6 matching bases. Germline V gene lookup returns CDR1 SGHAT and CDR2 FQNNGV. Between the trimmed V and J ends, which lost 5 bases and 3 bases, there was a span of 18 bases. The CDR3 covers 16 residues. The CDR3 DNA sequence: TGTGCCAGCAGCCTCCACGTTTTCGGGGGAACAGATACGCAGTATTTT. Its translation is CASSLHVFGGTDTQYF.

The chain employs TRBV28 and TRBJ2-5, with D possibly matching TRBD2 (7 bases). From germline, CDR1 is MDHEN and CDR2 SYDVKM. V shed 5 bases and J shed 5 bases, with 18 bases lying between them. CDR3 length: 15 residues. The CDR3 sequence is CASSRGGFTGETQYF. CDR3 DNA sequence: TGTGCCAGCAGTAGGGGGGGGTTCACCGGGGAGACCCAGTACTTC.

The CDR3 region is CAISPGLAGLTGELFF. CDR3 nucleotide sequence: TGTGCCATCAGCCCGGGACTAGCGGGACTCACCGGGGAGCTGTTTTTT. V gene TRBV10-3 combines with J gene TRBJ2-2; 13 positions match TRBD2. Losses at the gene ends were 6 bases for V and 4 bases for J; bases not matched to a gene: 5. The length of the CDR3 is 16 residues. The germline V gene has CDR1 ENHRY and CDR2 SYGVKD.

In DNA, the CDR3 is TGCGCCAGCAGCCAGGAAACAGGGGAGGCCTACGAGCAGTACTTC. Amino acid sequence: CASSQETGEAYEQYF. V and J are TRBV4-3 and TRBJ2-7, with a weak D call TRBD1 (7 bases). Germline assignment: CDR1 LGHNA and CDR2 YSLEER. Trimming took 3 bases from V and 2 from J, leaving 14 bases between them. This CDR3 has 15 residues.

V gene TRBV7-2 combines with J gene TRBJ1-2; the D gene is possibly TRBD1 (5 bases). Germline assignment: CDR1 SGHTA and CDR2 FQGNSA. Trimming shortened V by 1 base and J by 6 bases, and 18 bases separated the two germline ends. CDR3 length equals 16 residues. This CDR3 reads CASSLGIWSRGDGYTF. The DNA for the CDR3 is TGTGCCAGCAGCTTAGGGATTTGGTCAAGGGGCGATGGCTACACCTTC.

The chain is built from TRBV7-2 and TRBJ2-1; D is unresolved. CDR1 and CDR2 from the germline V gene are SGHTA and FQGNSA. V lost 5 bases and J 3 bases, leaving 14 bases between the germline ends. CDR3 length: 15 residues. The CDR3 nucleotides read TGTGCCAGCAGCCCCCGAGGTGGTAGCTACAATGAGCAGTTCTTC. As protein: CASSPRGGSYNEQFF.

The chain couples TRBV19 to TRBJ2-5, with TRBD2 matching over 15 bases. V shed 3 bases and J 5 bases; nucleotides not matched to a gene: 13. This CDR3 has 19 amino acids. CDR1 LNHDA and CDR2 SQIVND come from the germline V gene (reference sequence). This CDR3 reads CASSMGAGTSGRSGETQYF. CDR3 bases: TGTGCCAGTAGTATGGGGGCCGGGACTAGCGGGAGGTCCGGTGAGACCCAGTACTTC.

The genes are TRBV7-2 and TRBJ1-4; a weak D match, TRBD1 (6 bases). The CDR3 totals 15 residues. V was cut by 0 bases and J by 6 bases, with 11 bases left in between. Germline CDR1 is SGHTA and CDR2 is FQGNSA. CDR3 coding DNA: TGTGCCAGCAGCTTAGCGGGGGCGCGGGATGAAAAACTGTTTTTT. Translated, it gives CASSLAGARDEKLFF.

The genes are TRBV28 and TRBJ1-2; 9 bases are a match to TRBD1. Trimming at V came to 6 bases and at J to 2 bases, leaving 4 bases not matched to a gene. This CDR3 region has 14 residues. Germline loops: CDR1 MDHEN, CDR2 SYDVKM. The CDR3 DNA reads TGTGCCAGCAGCCGGACAGGGGTCAACTATGGCTACACCTTC. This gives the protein CASSRTGVNYGYTF.

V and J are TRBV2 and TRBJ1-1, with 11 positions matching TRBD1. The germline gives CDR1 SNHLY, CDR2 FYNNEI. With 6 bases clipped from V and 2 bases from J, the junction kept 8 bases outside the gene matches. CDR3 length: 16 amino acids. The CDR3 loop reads CASSRGQGASNTEAFF. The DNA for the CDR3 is TGTGCCAGCAGCCGAGGACAGGGGGCGAGTAACACTGAAGCTTTCTTT.

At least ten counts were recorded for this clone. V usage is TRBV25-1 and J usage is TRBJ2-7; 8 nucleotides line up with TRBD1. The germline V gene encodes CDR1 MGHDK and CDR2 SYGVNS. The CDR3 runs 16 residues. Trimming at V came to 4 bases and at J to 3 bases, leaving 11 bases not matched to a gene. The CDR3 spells CASSAPDRVFGYEQYV. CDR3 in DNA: TGTGCCAGCAGTGCCCCGGACAGGGTGTTTGGCTACGAGCAGTACGTC.

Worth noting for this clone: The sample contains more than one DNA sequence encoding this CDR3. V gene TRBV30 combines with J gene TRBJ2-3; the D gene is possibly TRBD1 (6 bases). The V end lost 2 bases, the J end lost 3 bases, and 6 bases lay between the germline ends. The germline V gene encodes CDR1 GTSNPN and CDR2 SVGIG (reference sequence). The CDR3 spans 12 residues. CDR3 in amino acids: CAWSRGTDTQYF. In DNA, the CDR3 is TGTGCCTGGAGTAGGGGGACAGATACGCAGTATTTT.

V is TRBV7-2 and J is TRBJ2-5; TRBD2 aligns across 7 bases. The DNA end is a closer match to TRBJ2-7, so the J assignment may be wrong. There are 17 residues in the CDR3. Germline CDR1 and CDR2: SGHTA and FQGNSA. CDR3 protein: CASSPGGYRTTTGEQYF. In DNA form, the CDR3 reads TGTGCCAGCAGCCCCGGGGGGTACAGGACAACCACGGGCGAGCAGTACTTC.

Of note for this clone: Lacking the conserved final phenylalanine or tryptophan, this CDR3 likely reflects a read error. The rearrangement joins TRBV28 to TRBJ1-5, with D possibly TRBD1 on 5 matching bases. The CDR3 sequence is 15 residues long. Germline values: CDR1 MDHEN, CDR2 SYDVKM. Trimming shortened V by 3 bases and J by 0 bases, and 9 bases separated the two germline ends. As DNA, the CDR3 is TGTGCCAGCAGTTTTGACAGACATAGCAATCAGCCCCAGCATGTT. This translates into CASSFDRHSNQPQHV.

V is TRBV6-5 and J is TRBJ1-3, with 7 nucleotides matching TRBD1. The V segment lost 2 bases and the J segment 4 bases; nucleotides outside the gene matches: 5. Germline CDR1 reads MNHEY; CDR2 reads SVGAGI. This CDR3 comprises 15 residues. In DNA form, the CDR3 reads TGTGCCAGCAGTTACACAGGGGTCGTGGGAAACACCATATATTTT. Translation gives CASSYTGVVGNTIYF.

The CDR3 loop reads CASSEWGQGEETQYF. DNA for the CDR3: TGTGCCAGCAGTGAATGGGGACAGGGAGAAGAGACCCAGTACTTC. This sequence joins TRBV6-1 and TRBJ2-5; 9 positions agree with TRBD1. Germline V CDR1 and CDR2: MNHNS, SASEGT. Trimming took 2 bases from V and 3 from J; bases not matched to a gene: 4. The CDR3 consists of 15 residues.

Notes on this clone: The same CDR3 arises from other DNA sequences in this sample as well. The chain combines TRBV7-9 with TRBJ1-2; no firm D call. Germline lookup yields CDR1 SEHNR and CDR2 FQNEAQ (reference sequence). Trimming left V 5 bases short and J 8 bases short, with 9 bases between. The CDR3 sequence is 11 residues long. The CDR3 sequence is CASSRQYGYTF. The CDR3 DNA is TGTGCCAGCAGCCGACAATACGGCTACACCTTC.

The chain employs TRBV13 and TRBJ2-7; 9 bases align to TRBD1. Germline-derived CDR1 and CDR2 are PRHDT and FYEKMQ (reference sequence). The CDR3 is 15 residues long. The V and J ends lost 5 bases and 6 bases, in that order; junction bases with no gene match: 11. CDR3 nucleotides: TGTGCCAGCAGCACATCCGGGACAGGGCCTCTCGAGCAGTACGTC. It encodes CASSTSGTGPLEQYV.

Here the CDR3 reads CASSRDRGRRNEKLFF. For the CDR3, the DNA is TGTGCCAGCAGCCGGGACAGGGGGCGAAGAAATGAAAAACTGTTTTTT. The chain combines TRBV7-6 with TRBJ1-4; 12 nucleotides match TRBD1. The CDR3 covers 16 residues. Germline assignment: CDR1 SGHVS and CDR2 FNYEAQ. V lost 5 bases and J lost 5; bases outside the gene matches: 6.